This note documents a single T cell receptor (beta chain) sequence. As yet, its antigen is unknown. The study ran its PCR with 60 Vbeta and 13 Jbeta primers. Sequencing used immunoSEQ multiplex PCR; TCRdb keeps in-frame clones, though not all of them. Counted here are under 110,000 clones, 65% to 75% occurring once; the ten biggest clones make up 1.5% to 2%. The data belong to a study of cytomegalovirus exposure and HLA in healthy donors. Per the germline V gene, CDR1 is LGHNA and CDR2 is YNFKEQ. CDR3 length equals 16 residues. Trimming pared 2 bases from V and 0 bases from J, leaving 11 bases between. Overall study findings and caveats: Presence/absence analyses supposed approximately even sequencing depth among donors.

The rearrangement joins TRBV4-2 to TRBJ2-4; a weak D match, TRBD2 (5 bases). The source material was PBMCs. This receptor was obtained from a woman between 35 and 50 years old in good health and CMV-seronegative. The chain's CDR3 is CASSQPSGVAKNIQYF. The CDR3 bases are TGTGCCAGCAGCCAACCCTCCGGGGTAGCCAAAAACATTCAGTACTTC.